Listed below are T cell receptor beta chains from one sample, sequenced in a study of CD8 T cells in Susac syndrome. In TCRdb, the immunoSEQ multiplex PCR reads were re-called with MiXCR into one record per CDR3 protein. The sample consists of some 150,000 distinct CDR3 sequences, about 94% of them appearing once. Source material: CD8+ T cells from PBMCs. These receptors all stem from a human donor with multiple sclerosis. The CDR3 runs from the conserved cysteine through the conserved F or W.

v_call cdr3_aa
TRBV2 CASRSRVVVYEQYF
TRBV7-9 CASSLGQGAIYEQYF
TRBV7-8 CASSLEGPNYGYTF
TRBV18 CASSPGDRTNYGYTF
TRBV9 CASSKTSGAETQYF
TRBV29-1 CSVTDRGKGGYTF
TRBV15 CATGPGTGYYEQYF
TRBV7-9 CASTQGSKNIQYF
TRBV27 CASSIGGRTEAFF
TRBV20-1 CSATNRDRRDIQYF
TRBV9 CASSDGTPNYGYTF
TRBV15 CATTGPIQSQRDGITYEQYF
TRBV27 CASRNGETQYF
TRBV7-6 CASSLARQGGIQYF
TRBV10-3 CAIPGGVNSMYF
TRBV7-8 CASSPSRGLRETQYF
TRBV18 CASSPEEGDRDPHF
TRBV7-6 CASSLETSGPHDSYNEQFF
TRBV3-1 CASNQGPGGSYNEQFF
TRBV5-1 CASSLRSENTEAFF
TRBV20-1 CSAVGARESSNYGYTF
TRBV30 CAWSPGTEQYF
TRBV29-1 CSVYGIRVPAGYGYTF
TRBV27 CASSLDRLAGAEQYF
TRBV7-2 CASSLVRGISYNEQFF
TRBV9 CASSVGRGGPTDTQYF
TRBV30 CAWSVPRGTSGVTDTQYF
TRBV29-1 CSGQTRGEGYTF
TRBV28 CASSSRTGPSSPLHF
TRBV19 CATFNYGYTF
TRBV20-1 CSARDGTLKYEQYF
TRBV16 CASSQAAHGRVYEQYF
TRBV6-2/TRBV6-3 CASSYREDWLYTEAFF
TRBV20-1 CSARAAPQGKGYNEQFF
TRBV7-9 CASSLLLAGNEQFF
TRBV5-1 CASSLEGSSYEQYF
TRBV20-1 CSVIIRDRGSYEQYF
TRBV15 CATSGGQGYYNEQFF
TRBV4-1 CASSQDQGRGSDTQYF
TRBV29-1 CSLLIRQGYQYF
TRBV27 CASSLQIYNEQFF
TRBV7-6 CASSLGDGPYEQYF
TRBV30 CAWIPAYEAFF
TRBV9 CASSVSRSPEKLFF
TRBV29-1 CSVDGTPVSYNEQFF